The 19 T cell receptor beta chains listed next were all sequenced from one sample in a study of blood T cell repertoires in COVID-19. TCRdb's copy holds only in-frame clones and misses some; the assay was immunoSEQ multiplex PCR. Counted here are roughly 33,000 clones, roughly 90% occurring once; the ten biggest clones make up roughly 12%. Source material: peripheral blood. Receptors originate from a human donor in a cohort sampled during active COVID-19.

The chain is built from TRBV5-4 and TRBJ2-7, with D perhaps matching TRBD1 (5 bases). The CDR3 has 13 residues. The ends were cut back, 5 bases at V and 3 bases at J, with 12 bases in the middle. Per the germline V gene, CDR1 is SGHNT and CDR2 is YYREEE (reference sequence). The CDR3 is CASSSFQGYEQYF. The DNA of the CDR3 is TGTGCCAGCAGTTCATTCCAGGGCTACGAGCAGTACTTC.

V usage is TRBV19 and J usage is TRBJ2-5; 7 bases are shared with TRBD1. Germline V gene lookup returns CDR1 LNHDA and CDR2 SQIVND (reference sequence). The CDR3 is made up of 13 amino acids. V lost 4 bases and J lost 5; bases outside the gene matches: 4. The CDR3, as DNA: TGTGCCAGTAGTAGACAGGGCTGGGAGACCCAGTACTTC. As protein: CASSRQGWETQYF. The complete variable domain, with remaining parts taken from reference TRBV19 and TRBJ2-5, reads DGGITQSPKYLFRKEGQNVTLSCEQNLNHDAMYWYRQDPGQGLRLIYYSQIVNDFQKGDIAEGYSVSREKKESFPLTVTSAQKNPTAFYLCASSRQGWETQYFGPGTRLLVL.

This clone has a single count. The chain recombines TRBV19 with TRBJ1-1; D remains unclear. Germline V gene lookup returns CDR1 LNHDA and CDR2 SQIVND (reference sequence). The CDR3 runs to 15 residues. Trimming took 3 bases from V and 1 from J, leaving 12 bases between them. In DNA, the CDR3 is TGTGCCAGTAGTATCCTCGGGTGGAGGAACACTGAAGCTTTCTTT. Protein: CASSILGWRNTEAFF.

CDR3 nucleotides: TGTGCCAGTAGTCAGACATTGAACACTGAAGCTTTCTTT. Its translation is CASSQTLNTEAFF. This chain connects TRBV19 to TRBJ1-1; D is unresolved. CDR3 length: 13 residues. CDR1 is LNHDA, CDR2 SQIVND, per germline (reference sequence). Trimming left V 5 bases short and J 0 bases short, with 7 bases between.

The V gene is TRBV18, the J gene TRBJ1-1, with D tentatively TRBD1 (5 bases). The CDR3 is 13 residues long. Between the trimmed V and J ends, which lost 2 bases and 4 bases, there was a span of 8 bases. Germline V gene lookup returns CDR1 KGHSH and CDR2 LQKENI. CDR3 loop: CASSPDDSTEAFF. In DNA form, the CDR3 reads TGTGCCAGCTCACCAGATGACAGCACTGAAGCTTTCTTT. The full variable domain, its missing parts supplied by reference TRBV18 and TRBJ1-1, is NAGVMQNPRHLVRRRGQEARLRCSPMKGHSHVYWYRQLPEEGLKFMVYLQKENIIDESGMPKERFSAEFPKEGPSILRIQQVVRGDSAAYFCASSPDDSTEAFFGQGTRLTVV.

This clone was found once. J is TRBJ1-2 and V is TRBV28, with a weak D call TRBD1 (6 bases). The CDR3 is 12 amino acids. Germline loops: CDR1 MDHEN, CDR2 SYDVKM. The V end lost 6 bases, the J end lost 8 bases, and 13 bases lay between the germline ends. The CDR3 bases are TGTGCCAGCAGGAGACAGGCCAGCGGCTACACCTTC. Its protein is CASRRQASGYTF.

The chain uses TRBV11-2 and TRBJ1-1; unclear D gene. Trimming shortened V by 3 bases and J by 0 bases, and 8 bases separated the two germline ends. Looked up from germline, CDR1 is SGHAT and CDR2 is FQNNGV. The CDR3 runs 14 residues. CDR3 sequence reads: CASSFSEVNTEAFF. In nucleotides, the CDR3 is TGTGCCAGCAGCTTTTCAGAGGTGAACACTGAAGCTTTCTTT.

V is TRBV4-2 and J is TRBJ2-3; 11 nucleotides agree with TRBD2. Per germline, CDR1 LGHNA and CDR2 YNFKEQ. V lost 3 bases to trimming and J lost 5 bases; unmatched junction nucleotides: 13. The CDR3 has 18 residues. The CDR3 DNA is TGTGCCAGCAGCCAGGGGACTAGCGGCCTAATTGGGGGAGATACGCAGTATTTT. Translating it yields CASSQGTSGLIGGDTQYF.

The V call is TRBV6-2 or TRBV6-3, the J call TRBJ2-3; D possibly corresponds to TRBD2 (6 bases). V was cut by 2 bases and J by 2 bases, with 11 bases left in between. This CDR3 has 15 residues. Per the germline V gene, CDR1 is MNHEY and CDR2 is SVGEGT. The CDR3 bases are TGTGCCAGCAGTTACATGGCGGGAACCACAGATACGCAGTATTTT. Translation gives CASSYMAGTTDTQYF.

The DNA of the CDR3 is TGTGCCATCAGTGAGGGACTAGCGGAAGAGACCCAGTACTTC. Protein sequence: CAISEGLAEETQYF. The V gene is TRBV10-3, the J gene TRBJ2-5; 10 bases map to TRBD2. From germline, CDR1 is ENHRY and CDR2 SYGVKD. This CDR3 comprises 14 residues. Trimming took 2 bases from V and 3 from J; bases not matched to a gene: 0.

As regards this clone: Compared with germline, one end of the junction differs, possibly owing to a read error. This chain uses TRBV12-3 or TRBV12-4 with TRBJ2-5; no reliable D call. The CDR3 covers 13 residues. CDR3 region: CASRSLEQGTQYF. CDR3 in DNA: TGTGCCAGCCGCTCTCTAGAGCAAGGGACCCAGTACTTC.

This rearrangement joins TRBV28 to TRBJ2-3; 9 bases line up with TRBD2. The CDR3 sequence is 16 residues long. CDR1 and CDR2 from the germline V gene are MDHEN and SYDVKM. J was trimmed by 4 bases and V by 8 bases; bases with no gene match: 13. The CDR3 DNA is TGTGCCAGCGGTCAGTCTAGCGGGATGTGGCCAGATACGCAGTATTTT. Protein product: CASGQSSGMWPDTQYF.

This chain uses TRBV5-1 with TRBJ2-1; D may be TRBD2 (5 bases). Germline values: CDR1 SGHRS, CDR2 YFSETQ. This CDR3 has 15 residues. V lost 0 bases to trimming and J lost 2 bases, with 9 bases between them. The CDR3 region has the DNA TGCGCCAGCAGCTTGGGCGGGTCTCCCTACAATGAGCAGTTCTTC. Protein sequence: CASSLGGSPYNEQFF.

V is TRBV3-1 (or the pseudogene TRBV3-2) and J is TRBJ1-3, with 7 bases matching TRBD1. After removal of 4 bases from V and 11 bases from J, the junction contained 8 bases not matched to a gene. The germline gives CDR1 LGHDT, CDR2 YNNKEL (reference sequence). This CDR3 spans 13 amino acids. In nucleotides, the CDR3 is TGTGCCAGCAGCCCCCCAGGGGGTACCGCCATATATTTT. Its translation is CASSPPGGTAIYF.

V and J are TRBV6-5 and TRBJ1-6; 10 bases fit TRBD1. This CDR3 has 14 residues. The J segment lost 7 bases and the V segment lost 5 bases, leaving 2 bases of the junction unmatched. Germline assignment: CDR1 MNHEY and CDR2 SVGAGI. This CDR3 reads CASSQDRGNSPLHF. DNA of the CDR3: TGTGCCAGCAGTCAGGACAGGGGGAATTCACCCCTCCACTTT.

The J gene is TRBJ2-3, the V gene TRBV21-1; TRBD2 was called by the table and not checked on the DNA. TRBV21-1 counts as a pseudogene. The CDR3 has 16 amino acids. This chain's CDR3 is CASSTRTSGSTDTQYF. The CDR3 nucleotides are TGTGCCAGCAGCACTCGGACTAGCGGGAGCACAGATACGCAGTATTTT.

J is TRBJ1-4 and V is TRBV5-1; D may be TRBD1 (5 bases). Trimming cost V 4 bases and J 6 bases, with 13 bases left between them. The germline V gene encodes CDR1 SGHRS and CDR2 YFSETQ. This CDR3 region has 14 residues. Here the CDR3 DNA reads TGCGCCAGCAGCCAGGGTGCCCACGATGAAAAACTGTTTTTT. Residues: CASSQGAHDEKLFF. Variable domain in full (rest from reference TRBV5-1 and TRBJ1-4): KAGVTQTPRYLIKTRGQQVTLSCSPISGHRSVSWYQQTPGQGLQFLFEYFSETQRNKGNFPGRFSGRQFSNSRSEMNVSTLELGDSALYLCASSQGAHDEKLFFGSGTQLSVL.

The genes are TRBV7-2 and TRBJ2-7; possible D gene TRBD1, 6 bases. The germline V and J ends were trimmed by 3 bases and 2 bases, with 17 bases remaining between them. The germline V gene has CDR1 SGHTA and CDR2 FQGNSA. The CDR3 totals 16 residues. In nucleotides, the CDR3 is TGTGCCAGCAGCTTTCTCTCGGGACAATCGACCTACGAGCAGTACTTC. Its translation is CASSFLSGQSTYEQYF.

The DNA of the CDR3 is TGTGCCAGCAGCTTACTGAAGCGGGAGTTTCCCAATGAGCAGTTCTTC. It yields the protein CASSLLKREFPNEQFF. V and J are TRBV13 and TRBJ2-1, with 8 nucleotides matching TRBD2. The CDR3 contains 16 residues. The germline CDR1 and CDR2 sequences are PRHDT and FYEKMQ (reference sequence). The V and J ends lost 2 bases and 6 bases, in that order; junction bases with no gene match: 9.